The clone carrying this TCR beta chain appeared many times. The target antigen is unknown. The sample comes from a study of metastatic and nonmetastatic thyroid tumors. Study-wide context: The authors compared repertoires across blood and tumor or nodule tissue from malignant and benign thyroid patients.

As originally analysed: The study built a papillary thyroid cancer distant-metastasis classifier from CDR3 differences across clinicopathological groups. TCRdb re-called the PCR reads via MiXCR. Clone size and V and J calls follow TCRdb, not the original study. Among 30,000 to 40,000 clones, 14% to 15% were seen once, and the ten largest hold around a fifth. Germline V CDR1 and CDR2: PRHDT, FYEKMQ (reference sequence). V shed 3 bases, J shed 4 bases, and the junction held 5 bases outside the gene matches. CDR3 length: 14 amino acids. General study results and limits: Versus benign nodules, malignant thyroid tumors reportedly had significantly higher TCR beta diversity, in blood and tumor.

Patients were all untreated before their thyroid surgery. The clonotype was recovered from a male donor with papillary thyroid cancer or a benign thyroid nodule (not recorded which). Some clones in this sample may be carry-over from other donors' samples. The chain links TRBV13 to TRBJ1-2; TRBD1 matches at 7 bases. The source material was blood. The CDR3 sequence: CASSFRGHVYGYTF. The CDR3 DNA is TGTGCCAGCAGCTTTAGGGGGCATGTCTATGGCTACACCTTC.